This TCR beta chain was retrieved from a study of molecular identifiers for immune sequencing clone quantification. This CDR3 contains 17 residues. CDR1 and CDR2 (germline): DFQATT, SNEGSKA (reference sequence). V shed 0 bases and J 7 bases; nucleotides not matched to a gene: 15. TCRdb called the PCR reads again in MiXCR, with one record for every CDR3 protein. This sample has about 640,000 distinct CDR3 sequences; 20% occur once, and the top ten carry roughly 0.9%. This clonotype was observed at least ten times. The chain joins TRBV20-1 to TRBJ2-7; the match to TRBD1 covers 10 bases. This receptor was identified in a human donor in good health. Some libraries in this study had Jurkat cell RNA spiked in. The sequenced sample consisted of naive CD8+ T cells from blood, with Jurkat cell RNA spiked in. The subset denotes: FACS-sorted CD8+CD4-CCR7+CD45RA+ naive T cells. CDR3 bases: TGCAGTGCTAGAGATACCGACAGGGGGCTTGTCGTTGAAGAGCAGTACTTC. Its protein is CSARDTDRGLVVEEQYF.